This T cell receptor beta chain came from a study of a mutant IDH1 vaccine in newly diagnosed glioma. Whole-study context: Treated individuals were about 60% male and 37.5% female, averaging 40.4 years of age. Previous care, which was radiotherapy, temozolomide, or both, most often involved both. Study findings and constraints: Roughly 93% of patients showed vaccine-induced immune responses across multiple MHC alleles.

Time point noted: baseline, week 1 (first vaccination visit). The treatment was: pre-vaccination baseline after standard-of-care therapy. In every donor, the tumor was a new WHO grade 3 or 4 IDH1-mutant, ATRX-lost astrocytoma. Points on this clone: Antigen: not known.

Method: immunoSEQ multiplex PCR; TCRdb's copy keeps in-frame clones and lacks some. The sample includes 30,000 or so clones, 82% of them seen just once. The length of the CDR3 is 14 residues. The ends were cut back, 0 bases at V and 8 bases at J, with 12 bases in the middle. Germline CDR1 SGHRS, CDR2 YFSETQ. This receptor was identified in a man between 25 and 39 years old with glioma. The specimen was PBMCs, collected from a glioma patient treated with radiotherapy, temozolomide or both. The J gene is TRBJ2-1, the V gene TRBV5-1, with D hard to call. In nucleotides, the CDR3 is TGCGCCAGCAGCTTGGAGATGGTCAACCATGAGCAGTTCTTC. Translated: CASSLEMVNHEQFF.